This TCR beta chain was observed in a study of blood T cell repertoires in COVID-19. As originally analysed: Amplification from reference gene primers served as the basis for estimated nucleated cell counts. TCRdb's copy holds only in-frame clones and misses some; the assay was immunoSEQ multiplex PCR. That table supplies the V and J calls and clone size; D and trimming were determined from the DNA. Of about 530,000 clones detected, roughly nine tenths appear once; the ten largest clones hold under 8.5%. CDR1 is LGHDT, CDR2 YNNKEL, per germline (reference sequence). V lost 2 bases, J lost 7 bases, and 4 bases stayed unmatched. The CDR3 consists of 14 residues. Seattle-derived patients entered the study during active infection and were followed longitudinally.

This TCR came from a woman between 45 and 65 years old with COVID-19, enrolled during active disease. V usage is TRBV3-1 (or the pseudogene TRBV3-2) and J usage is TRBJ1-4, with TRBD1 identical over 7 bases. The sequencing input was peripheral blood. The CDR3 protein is CASSQLQGSEKLFF. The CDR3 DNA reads TGTGCCAGCAGCCAACTACAGGGGAGTGAAAAACTGTTTTTT.